Each of the 13 T cell receptor beta chains below was sequenced from the same sample in a study of blood T cell repertoires in COVID-19. Profiled with immunoSEQ multiplex PCR; TCRdb holds only in-frame clones, not every one. Of about 120,000 clones in the sample, roughly 76% were seen once. Sequenced material: peripheral blood. The receptor source for this set is a human donor in a cohort sampled during active COVID-19.

This rearrangement joins TRBV5-1 to TRBJ1-4; tentatively, D is TRBD1 (5 bases). Germline lookup yields CDR1 SGHRS and CDR2 YFSETQ. The CDR3 covers 13 residues. Trimming stripped 4 bases from V and 6 bases from J, with 10 bases between. In DNA, the CDR3 is TGCGCCAGCAGCAACCAGGGCCATGAAAAACTGTTTTTT. Translated, it gives CASSNQGHEKLFF.

The chain employs TRBV9 and TRBJ1-5, with no clear D. The CDR3 is 15 residues long. The germline V gene has CDR1 SGDLS and CDR2 YYNGEE. Trimming removed 0 bases at V and 0 bases at J, with 7 bases between. The CDR3 sequence is CASSVEADSNQPQHF. The CDR3 nucleotides are TGTGCCAGCAGCGTAGAAGCGGATAGCAATCAGCCCCAGCATTTT.

V and J are TRBV9 and TRBJ1-6, with D unresolved. V shed 3 bases and J shed 0 bases, with 7 bases lying between them. CDR1 is SGDLS, CDR2 YYNGEE, per germline. This CDR3 is built from 15 residues. The CDR3 coding sequence is TGTGCCAGCAGCGCTAGTACCTCCTATAATTCACCCCTCCACTTT. Amino acid sequence: CASSASTSYNSPLHF.

J is TRBJ2-5 and V is TRBV6-5; no clear D gene. This CDR3 region has 12 residues. Trimming cost V 6 bases and J 5 bases, with 10 bases left between them. Germline V gene sequence: CDR1 MNHEY, CDR2 SVGAGI. The CDR3 DNA reads as TGTGCCAGCAGCTCCTACCGGGAGACCCAGTACTTC. It translates to CASSSYRETQYF.

The J gene is TRBJ1-4, the V gene TRBV9, with 7 bases identical to TRBD1. V dropped 2 bases and J dropped 5; count of bases not matched to a gene: 9. This CDR3 comprises 16 residues. Germline values: CDR1 SGDLS, CDR2 YYNGEE. CDR3 protein: CASSVTGTAYNEKLFF. CDR3 DNA: TGTGCCAGCAGCGTCACCGGGACAGCGTACAATGAAAAACTGTTTTTT.

The J gene is TRBJ2-6, the V gene TRBV6-2 or TRBV6-3, with TRBD1 matching 10 bases. V shed 5 bases and J 1 base; nucleotides not matched to a gene: 8. The CDR3 loop spans 18 amino acids. Germline V gene sequence: CDR1 MNHEY, CDR2 SVGEGT. The CDR3 DNA sequence: TGTGCCAGCAGTCAGGACAGGGGGGCCATATCTGGGGCCAACGTCCTGACTTTC. It specifies CASSQDRGAISGANVLTF.

The rearrangement links TRBV19 to TRBJ2-1, with TRBD1 matching 7 bases. This CDR3 is 14 amino acids long. Germline assignment: CDR1 LNHDA and CDR2 SQIVND (reference sequence). J gave up 4 bases and V 6 bases, and 6 bases lay outside the gene matches. The chain's CDR3 is CASSQGQSYNEQFF. The CDR3 nucleotides read TGTGCCAGTAGCCAGGGACAGTCGTACAATGAGCAGTTCTTC.

This clone was seen a handful of times. This chain connects TRBV5-4 to TRBJ2-3; 8 bases map to TRBD2. The CDR3 sequence is 16 residues long. V lost 4 bases and J lost 5; bases outside the gene matches: 12. Germline-derived CDR1 and CDR2 are SGHNT and YYREEE (reference sequence). The CDR3 DNA reads as TGTGCCAGCAGCCCGCTGGACGGGGGGGCGGAAGATACGCAGTATTTT. Translation gives CASSPLDGGAEDTQYF.

The table lists this clone with a count of one. The genes are TRBV3-1 (or the pseudogene TRBV3-2) and TRBJ2-6; no clear D gene. V lost 4 bases and J 0 bases, leaving 7 bases between the germline ends. Germline CDR1 and CDR2: LGHDT and YNNKEL (reference sequence). The CDR3 has 15 amino acids. Here the CDR3 DNA reads TGTGCCAGCAGCCTCCTGAGCTCTGGGGCCAACGTCCTGACTTTC. It specifies CASSLLSSGANVLTF.

This chain connects TRBV7-7 to TRBJ2-5; D is perhaps TRBD2 (5 bases). CDR3 size: 14 residues. Trimming removed 5 bases at V and 5 bases at J, with 15 bases between. Germline assignment: CDR1 SSHAT and CDR2 FNYEAQ (reference sequence). The CDR3 loop reads CASSRAGMHETQYF. CDR3 in DNA: TGTGCCAGCAGCCGTGCCGGGATGCACGAGACCCAGTACTTC.

The table lists this clone with a few counts. The gene calls are TRBV21-1 and TRBJ1-2; whether TRBD1, the table's D call, matches the DNA was not checked. TRBV21-1 is listed as a pseudogene. The length of the CDR3 is 14 residues. The CDR3 reads CASYSAGPGYGYTF. The CDR3 DNA reads TGTGCCAGCTACTCGGCTGGGCCTGGCTATGGCTACACCTTC.

The chain joins TRBV11-1 to TRBJ2-1; 11 bases map to TRBD2. Losses at the gene ends were 5 bases for V and 9 bases for J; bases not matched to a gene: 12. CDR1 is SGHAT, CDR2 FQDESV, per germline (reference sequence). The CDR3 extends over 16 amino acids. CDR3 sequence reads: CASSTLAGGSVVEQFF. CDR3 nucleotides: TGTGCCAGCAGCACTCTAGCGGGGGGCTCGGTGGTTGAGCAGTTCTTC. The entire variable domain, with the rest obtained from reference TRBV11-1 and TRBJ2-1, is as follows: EAEVAQSPRYKITEKSQAVAFWCDPISGHATLYWYRQILGQGPELLVQFQDESVVDDSQLPKDRFSAERLKGVDSTLKIQPAELGDSAMYLCASSTLAGGSVVEQFFGPGTRLTVL.

The chain carries TRBV6-2 or TRBV6-3 and TRBJ1-1; D uncertain. Germline CDR1 is MNHEY and CDR2 is SVGEGT. V dropped 2 bases and J dropped 0 bases, with 7 bases sitting between them. The length of the CDR3 is 14 residues. CDR3 in DNA: TGTGCCAGCAGTTACGGGCAAATGAACACTGAAGCTTTCTTT. As protein: CASSYGQMNTEAFF.